This T cell receptor beta chain was identified during a study of early T cells in non-severe SARS-CoV-2 infection. Study overall: RNA in bulk from unsorted whole blood was sequenced, and chains were unpaired. General study points: Matches to VDJdb favored anti-spike CD8 responses and missed private and CD4 specificities.

The V gene lost 5 bases and the J gene lost 3 bases, with 11 bases spanning the gap. This CDR3 contains 13 residues. Per the germline V gene, CDR1 is MDHEN and CDR2 is SYDVKM. Worth noting for this clonotype: Its antigen is still unknown.

Individual cDNA molecules received unique molecular identifiers during library preparation. TCRdb re-called the 5' RACE reads with MiXCR, one entry per CDR3 protein. Here the sample spans around 72,000 distinct CDR3 sequences, about 9.5% being singletons. The sequenced sample was whole blood, obtained at baseline. The TCR was taken from an adult who was a healthcare worker with PCR-confirmed SARS-CoV-2 infection or an uninfected control (not recorded which). The J gene is TRBJ2-7, the V gene TRBV28; D is possibly TRBD1 (6 bases). The CDR3: CASSPGTRYEQYF. CDR3 DNA: TGTGCCAGCAGTCCCGGGACACGCTACGAGCAGTACTTC.